The clone carrying this T cell receptor beta chain was seen only a few times. The data were produced by immunoSEQ multiplex PCR, yet TCRdb's version contains in-frame clones alone and is incomplete. The sample has roughly 68,000 clones; 90% to 95% are singletons. These data come from a study of blood T cell repertoires in COVID-19. Study in general: Whether acute or convalescent, the COVID-19 samples came from the United States, Italy and Spain. T cells, B-cell-depleted T cells, or PBMCs provided the cDNA or gDNA that served as material.

The CDR3 extends over 16 amino acids. The germline gives CDR1 SGHTA, CDR2 FQGNSA. V dropped 4 bases and J dropped 3; count of bases not matched to a gene: 7. Sequenced input: peripheral blood. This TCR was sampled from a middle-aged man with COVID-19, enrolled during active disease. This chain joins TRBV7-2 and TRBJ2-3, with TRBD2 matching 10 bases. The CDR3 DNA is TGTGCCAGCAGCTCCGCTCCGACTAGCGGGACAGATACGCAGTATTTT. This gives the protein CASSSAPTSGTDTQYF.